Shown below are 20 T cell receptor beta chains from a single sample sequenced in a study of T cells in Graves' hyperthyroidism and ophthalmopathy. RNA transcripts provided the source from which TCR beta CDR3 regions were amplified. An initial round of RT-PCR targeting the TCR CDR3 relied on the HTBI primer set. MiXCR, applied by TCRdb to the multiplex PCR reads, yields one record per CDR3 protein. The data show around 600,000 distinct CDR3 sequences, approximately 14% seen once. The sample taken for sequencing was blood. The receptors stem from a young woman with Graves' ophthalmopathy.

The chain combines TRBV19 with TRBJ1-5, with D possibly matching TRBD1 (5 bases). CDR1 and CDR2 (germline): LNHDA, SQIVND (reference sequence). Trimming removed 3 bases from V and 6 bases from J, with 9 bases in between. The CDR3 totals 13 residues. CDR3 nucleotides: TGTGCCAGTAGTATTGCGGGGGTTCAGCCCCAGCATTTT. It encodes CASSIAGVQPQHF.

The J gene is TRBJ2-5, the V gene TRBV6-5; D is unclear. V lost 2 bases, J lost 0 bases, and 7 bases lay in between. CDR1 is MNHEY, CDR2 SVGAGI, per germline. The CDR3 consists of 14 residues. In DNA, the CDR3 is TGTGCCAGCAGTTACGTGAGTGACCAAGAGACCCAGTACTTC. This gives the protein CASSYVSDQETQYF.

A few counts support this clonotype. The chain couples TRBV19 to TRBJ2-7, with TRBD2 matching over 13 bases. V was pared by 10 bases and J by 2 bases, with 5 bases of the junction left unmatched. Germline CDR1 is LNHDA and CDR2 is SQIVND (reference sequence). This CDR3 is 14 amino acids long. The CDR3 loop reads CATSGLAGAYEQYF. The CDR3 DNA sequence: TGTGCCACTTCCGGACTAGCGGGAGCCTACGAGCAGTACTTC.

There are many counts of this clonotype. This chain uses TRBV12-3 or TRBV12-4 with TRBJ2-3; 7 nucleotides align to TRBD2. V shed 7 bases and J 4 bases; nucleotides not matched to a gene: 11. This CDR3 has 15 residues. CDR3 nucleotides: TGTGCCAGCACTCCTAGCGGAGGAGGGGCAGATACGCAGTATTTT. This codes for CASTPSGGGADTQYF.

This clonotype was found many times. The chain employs TRBV20-1 and TRBJ2-1; weak D call: TRBD2 (5 bases). The germline gives CDR1 DFQATT, CDR2 SNEGSKA (reference sequence). Trimming pared 2 bases from V and 4 bases from J, leaving 6 bases between. This CDR3 is 12 amino acids long. For the CDR3, the DNA is TGCAGTGCTAGAAGGGAGTACAATGAGCAGTTCTTC. This gives the protein CSARREYNEQFF.

The table lists this clonotype with many counts. This rearrangement joins TRBV28 to TRBJ2-7; 9 bases match TRBD2. The junction had 5 bases not matched to a gene; V was cut back by 2 bases and J by 0 bases. The CDR3 has 16 residues. Per the germline V gene, CDR1 is MDHEN and CDR2 is SYDVKM. The DNA of the CDR3 is TGTGCCAGCAGTTTAAGTTCTAGCGGGAACTCCTACGAGCAGTACTTC. It translates to CASSLSSSGNSYEQYF.

This clonotype occurred a few times. This rearrangement joins TRBV9 to TRBJ2-5; 9 nucleotides agree with TRBD2. This CDR3 is 16 amino acids long. With 0 bases clipped from V and 5 bases from J, the junction kept 8 bases outside the gene matches. Germline V CDR1 and CDR2: SGDLS, YYNGEE. CDR3 in amino acids: CASSVEGGRAAETQYF. The CDR3 DNA reads TGTGCCAGCAGCGTAGAGGGCGGGAGGGCCGCGGAGACCCAGTACTTC.

Many counts were recorded for this clonotype. The chain joins TRBV20-1 to TRBJ2-1; no clear D gene. Germline assignment: CDR1 DFQATT and CDR2 SNEGSKA (reference sequence). The CDR3 sequence is 13 residues long. Trimming took off 1 base at V and 7 bases at J, with 11 bases between the two ends. The CDR3 DNA sequence: TGCAGTGCTAGAGGAAGGCTAGGGAATGAGCAGTTCTTC. Amino acid sequence: CSARGRLGNEQFF.

The J gene is TRBJ2-7, the V gene TRBV19, with 8 bases fitting TRBD1. Trimming took 3 bases from V and 5 from J; bases not matched to a gene: 9. The CDR3 spans 15 residues. In germline, CDR1 is LNHDA, CDR2 SQIVND (reference sequence). The CDR3 here is CASSMGGRGLDEQYF. The CDR3 DNA reads TGTGCCAGTAGTATGGGAGGCAGGGGGCTCGACGAGCAGTACTTC.

This clonotype was seen at least ten times. J is TRBJ2-1 and V is TRBV7-9; 8 nucleotides line up with TRBD2. The CDR3 covers 15 residues. CDR1 is SEHNR and CDR2 is FQNEAQ in the germline V gene (reference sequence). The junction had 10 bases not matched to a gene; V was cut back by 5 bases and J by 7 bases. CDR3 in amino acids: CASSLRSGIWNEQFF. The CDR3 nucleotides read TGTGCCAGCAGCCTTCGTAGCGGGATATGGAATGAGCAGTTCTTC.

V and J are TRBV20-1 and TRBJ1-1; weak D call: TRBD1 (5 bases). V lost 1 base and J lost 9, with 21 bases in between. This CDR3 region has 15 residues. In germline, CDR1 is DFQATT, CDR2 SNEGSKA (reference sequence). CDR3: CSARVFLTGLTKAFF. CDR3 DNA: TGCAGTGCTAGAGTCTTCCTCACGGGACTGACCAAAGCTTTCTTT.

To note about this clonotype: This sequence may be a read error, since a much larger clone differs from it by one base. The chain employs TRBV9 and TRBJ2-2; D is possibly TRBD1 or TRBD2 (5 bases each). V was clipped by 8 bases and J by 3 bases, with 17 bases between them. There are 15 residues in the CDR3. Germline V gene lookup returns CDR1 SGDLS and CDR2 YYNGEE. The chain's CDR3 is CASCRGRDYTGELFF. CDR3 nucleotides: TGTGCCAGTTGCCGGGGCAGGGATTACACCGGGGAGCTGTTTTTT.

At least ten counts were recorded for this clonotype. The chain employs TRBV28 and TRBJ2-3, with D possibly matching TRBD2 (6 bases). V was pared by 3 bases and J by 9 bases, with 10 bases between. The CDR3 runs to 12 residues. The germline V gene has CDR1 MDHEN and CDR2 SYDVKM. CDR3 protein: CASSFPAGTQYF. The CDR3 bases are TGTGCCAGCAGTTTCCCTGCGGGAACGCAGTATTTT.

This clonotype was seen more than once but under ten times. The rearrangement uses TRBV7-3 and TRBJ2-2; 9 bases line up with TRBD1. Germline loops: CDR1 SGHTA, CDR2 FQGTGA. V lost 8 bases, J lost 6 bases, and 4 bases stayed unmatched. The CDR3 is 13 residues long. The DNA of the CDR3 is TGTGCCAGCGGCACAGGGGGCCCCGGGGAGCTGTTTTTT. Amino acids: CASGTGGPGELFF.

This clonotype was picked up many times. The CDR3 nucleotides read TGTGCCTGGAGGCCTTCGATCATACATACGCAGTATTTT. Amino acids: CAWRPSIIHTQYF. The gene calls are TRBV30 and TRBJ2-3, with no clear D. The CDR3 extends over 13 amino acids. Trimming took off 3 bases at V and 7 bases at J, with 14 bases between the two ends. Germline V lookup: CDR1 GTSNPN, CDR2 SVGIG (reference sequence).

This chain connects TRBV7-2 to TRBJ2-7, with D uncertain. Deletions cut 7 bases from V and 9 bases from J, with 16 bases between. Germline V gives CDR1 SGHTA, CDR2 FQGNSA. This CDR3 is built from 12 residues. The CDR3 protein is CASTGPLFGQYF. CDR3 DNA: TGTGCCAGCACCGGACCTTTGTTCGGGCAGTACTTC.

This clonotype was recorded many times. This chain links TRBV30 with TRBJ2-5; possibly TRBD2 for D (5 bases). This CDR3 contains 15 residues. Germline CDR1 and CDR2: GTSNPN and SVGIG (reference sequence). The V and J ends lost 1 base and 5 bases respectively, with 17 bases between them. The CDR3 bases are TGTGCCTGGAGTGCCCTAGAGGGTGTCGGGGAGACCCAGTACTTC. As protein: CAWSALEGVGETQYF.

Ten or more counts support this clonotype. The rearrangement links TRBV2 to TRBJ1-1, with D perhaps matching TRBD1 (5 bases). Germline V gene sequence: CDR1 SNHLY, CDR2 FYNNEI. V lost 0 bases and J lost 2, with 10 bases in between. CDR3 length: 15 residues. CDR3 residues: CASSEAMGGNTEAFF. For the CDR3, the DNA is TGTGCCAGCAGTGAAGCTATGGGGGGAAACACTGAAGCTTTCTTT.

The table lists this clonotype with many counts. V and J are TRBV12-3 or TRBV12-4 and TRBJ2-5; weak D call: TRBD1 (6 bases). Trimming stripped 7 bases from V and 5 bases from J, with 14 bases between. CDR3 length: 13 amino acids. CDR3 nucleotides: TGTGCCAGCATGGGGGCTTTGGGGGAGACCCAGTACTTC. The encoded protein is CASMGALGETQYF.

The CDR3 DNA is TGTGCCAGCAGCCAAGGGACTAGCGGGAGTAAGACCCAGTACTTC. Its translation: CASSQGTSGSKTQYF. The chain recombines TRBV4-2 with TRBJ2-5; 13 bases agree with TRBD2. CDR3 size: 15 residues. Germline trimming cut 1 base from V and 6 bases from J; bases unmatched to any gene: 2. CDR1 is LGHNA and CDR2 is YNFKEQ in the germline V gene.